What follows is one TCR beta chain and its context. Clones were read by immunoSEQ multiplex PCR, and TCRdb kept only the in-frame ones, dropping some. The sample has about 35,000 clones; roughly 92% are singletons. Trimming took 5 bases from V and 1 from J, leaving 9 bases between them. Per the germline V gene, CDR1 is GTSNPN and CDR2 is SVGIG (reference sequence). The CDR3 is 12 residues long. This entry belongs to a study of control samples from healthy donors and cancer patients. This rearrangement joins TRBV30 to TRBJ2-7; maybe TRBD1 (6 bases). The receptor was derived from a man aged 35 to 55 with colorectal cancer. Specimen: PBMCs. CDR3 protein: CAWSGQSYEQYF. CDR3 DNA sequence: TGTGCCTGGTCGGGACAATCCTACGAGCAGTACTTC.